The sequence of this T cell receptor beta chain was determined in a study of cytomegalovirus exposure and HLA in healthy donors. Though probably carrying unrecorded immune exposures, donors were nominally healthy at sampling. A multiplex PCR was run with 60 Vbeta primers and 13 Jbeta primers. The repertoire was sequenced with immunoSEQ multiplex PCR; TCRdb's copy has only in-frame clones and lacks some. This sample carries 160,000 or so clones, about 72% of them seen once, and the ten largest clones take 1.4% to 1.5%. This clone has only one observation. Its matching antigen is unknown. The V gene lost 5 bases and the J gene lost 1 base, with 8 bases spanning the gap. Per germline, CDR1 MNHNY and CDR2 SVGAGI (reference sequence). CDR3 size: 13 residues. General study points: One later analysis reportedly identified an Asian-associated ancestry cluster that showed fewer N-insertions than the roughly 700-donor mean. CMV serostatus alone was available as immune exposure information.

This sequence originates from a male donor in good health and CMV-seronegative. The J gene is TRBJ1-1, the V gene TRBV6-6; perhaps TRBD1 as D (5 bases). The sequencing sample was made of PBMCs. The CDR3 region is CASSPTANTEAFF. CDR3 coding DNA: TGTGCCAGCAGTCCGACAGCGAACACTGAAGCTTTCTTT.